This T cell receptor (beta chain) emerged from a study of T cells in Graves' hyperthyroidism and ophthalmopathy. This CDR3 has 14 amino acids. V lost 2 bases, J lost 6 bases, and 11 bases lay in between. Germline V gene data show CDR1 as SGHTA and CDR2 as FQGNSA. What was amplified from RNA transcripts were TCR beta CDR3 regions. First-round RT-PCR of the TCR CDR3 relied on the HTBI primer set. TCRdb reprocessed the multiplex PCR reads with MiXCR, giving one entry per CDR3 protein. The sample shows about 560,000 distinct CDR3 sequences, approximately 16% of them seen only once. Absence of ophthalmopathy progression within 18 months defined stable Graves' hyperthyroidism. Patients were aged 18 to 65, had disease duration under 2 months, and had newly diagnosed hyperthyroidism.

The receptor was derived from a young woman with Graves' hyperthyroidism. The V and J genes are TRBV7-2 and TRBJ1-5; D gene uncertain. Specimen: blood. CDR3 bases: TGTGCCAGCAGCTTAATAGGGAAAGGTCAGCCCCAGCATTTT. This translates into CASSLIGKGQPQHF.